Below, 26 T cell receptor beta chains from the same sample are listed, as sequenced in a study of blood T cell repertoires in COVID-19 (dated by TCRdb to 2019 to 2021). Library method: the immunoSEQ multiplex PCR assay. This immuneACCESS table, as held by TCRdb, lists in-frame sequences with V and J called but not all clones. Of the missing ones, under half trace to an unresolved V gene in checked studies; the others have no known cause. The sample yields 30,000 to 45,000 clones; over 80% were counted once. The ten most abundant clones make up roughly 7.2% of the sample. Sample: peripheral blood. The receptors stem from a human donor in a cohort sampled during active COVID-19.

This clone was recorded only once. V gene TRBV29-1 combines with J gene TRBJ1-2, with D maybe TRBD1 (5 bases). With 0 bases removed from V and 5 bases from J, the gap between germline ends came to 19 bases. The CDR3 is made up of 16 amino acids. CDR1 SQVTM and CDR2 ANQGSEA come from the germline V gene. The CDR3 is CSVEDRSRVVAYGYTF. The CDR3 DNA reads TGCAGCGTTGAAGATCGCAGCAGGGTTGTTGCATATGGCTACACCTTC.

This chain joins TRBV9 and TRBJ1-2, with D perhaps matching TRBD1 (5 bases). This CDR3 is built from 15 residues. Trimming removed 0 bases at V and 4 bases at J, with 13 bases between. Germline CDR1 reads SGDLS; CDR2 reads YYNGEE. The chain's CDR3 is CASSVAQGSAYGYTF. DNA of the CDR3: TGTGCCAGCAGCGTAGCCCAGGGATCGGCCTATGGCTACACCTTC.

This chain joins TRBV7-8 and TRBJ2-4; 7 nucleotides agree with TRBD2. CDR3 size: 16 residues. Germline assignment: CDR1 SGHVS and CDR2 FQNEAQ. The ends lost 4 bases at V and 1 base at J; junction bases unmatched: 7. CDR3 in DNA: TGTGCCAGCAGCTCAAGTGGGGGGGTGGCCAAAAACATTCAGTACTTC. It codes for CASSSSGGVAKNIQYF.

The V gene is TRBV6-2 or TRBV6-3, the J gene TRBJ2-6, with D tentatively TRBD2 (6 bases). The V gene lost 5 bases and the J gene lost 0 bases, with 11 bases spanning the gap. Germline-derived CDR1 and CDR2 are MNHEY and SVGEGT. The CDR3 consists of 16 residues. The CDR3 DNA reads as TGTGCCAGCAGTAGGGGACTTCGCTCTGGGGCCAACGTCCTGACTTTC. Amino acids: CASSRGLRSGANVLTF.

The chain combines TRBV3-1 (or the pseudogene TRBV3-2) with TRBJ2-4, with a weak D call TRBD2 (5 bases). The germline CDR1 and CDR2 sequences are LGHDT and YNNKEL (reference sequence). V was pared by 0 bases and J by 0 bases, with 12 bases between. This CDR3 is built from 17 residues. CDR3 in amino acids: CASSQEDGGLAKNIQYF. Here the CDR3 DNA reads TGTGCCAGCAGCCAAGAGGACGGCGGACTAGCCAAAAACATTCAGTACTTC.

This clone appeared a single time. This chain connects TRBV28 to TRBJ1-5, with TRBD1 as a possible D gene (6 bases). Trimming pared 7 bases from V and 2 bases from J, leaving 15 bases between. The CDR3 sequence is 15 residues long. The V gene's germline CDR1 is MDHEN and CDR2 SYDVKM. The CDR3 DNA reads TGTGCCAGCACCATCGGGGGGCAAGGCAATCAGCCCCAGCATTTT. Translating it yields CASTIGGQGNQPQHF.

The CDR3 DNA reads TGTGCCAGCAGCTCCTCTAGCGACACCTACGAGCAGTACTTC. Its translation: CASSSSSDTYEQYF. The gene calls are TRBV5-6 and TRBJ2-7, with D maybe TRBD2 (6 bases). Trimming took off 3 bases at V and 2 bases at J, with 12 bases between the two ends. The CDR3 totals 14 residues. Germline assignment: CDR1 SGHDT and CDR2 YYEEEE.

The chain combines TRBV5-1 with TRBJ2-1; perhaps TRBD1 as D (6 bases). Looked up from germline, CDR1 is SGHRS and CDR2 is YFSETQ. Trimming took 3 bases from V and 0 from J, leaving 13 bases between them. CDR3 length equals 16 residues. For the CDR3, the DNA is TGCGCCAGCAGCTCGGCGACAGGCAGCTCCTACAATGAGCAGTTCTTC. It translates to CASSSATGSSYNEQFF.

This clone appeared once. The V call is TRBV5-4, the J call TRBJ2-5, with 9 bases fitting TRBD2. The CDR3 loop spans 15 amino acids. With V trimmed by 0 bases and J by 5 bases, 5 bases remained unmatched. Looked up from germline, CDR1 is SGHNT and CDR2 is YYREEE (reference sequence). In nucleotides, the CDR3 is TGTGCCAGCAGCTTGGTTGGGACTAGCCCCGAGACCCAGTACTTC. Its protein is CASSLVGTSPETQYF.

Written as DNA, the CDR3 is TGTGCCAGCAGCCAAGAGAGCGGGAGGTTAGGCGAGCAGTACTTC. Translated, it gives CASSQESGRLGEQYF. This chain uses TRBV3-1 (or the pseudogene TRBV3-2) with TRBJ2-7, with 9 nucleotides matching TRBD2. The CDR3 extends over 15 amino acids. Trimming took 0 bases from V and 6 from J; bases not matched to a gene: 6. Germline CDR1 reads LGHDT; CDR2 reads YNNKEL (reference sequence).

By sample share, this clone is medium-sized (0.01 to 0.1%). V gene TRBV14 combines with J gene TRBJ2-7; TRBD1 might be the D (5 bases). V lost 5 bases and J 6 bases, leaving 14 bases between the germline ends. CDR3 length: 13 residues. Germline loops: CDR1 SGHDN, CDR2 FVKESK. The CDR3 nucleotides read TGTGCCAGCAGCTTTAACCAGGGATCCGAGCAGTACTTC. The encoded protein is CASSFNQGSEQYF.

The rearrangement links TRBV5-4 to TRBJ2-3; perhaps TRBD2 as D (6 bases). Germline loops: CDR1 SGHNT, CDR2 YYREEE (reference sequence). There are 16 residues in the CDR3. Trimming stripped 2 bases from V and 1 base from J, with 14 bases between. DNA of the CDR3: TGTGCCAGCAGCTTCCCGGAGGGAGTCGGCACAGATACGCAGTATTTT. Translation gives CASSFPEGVGTDTQYF.

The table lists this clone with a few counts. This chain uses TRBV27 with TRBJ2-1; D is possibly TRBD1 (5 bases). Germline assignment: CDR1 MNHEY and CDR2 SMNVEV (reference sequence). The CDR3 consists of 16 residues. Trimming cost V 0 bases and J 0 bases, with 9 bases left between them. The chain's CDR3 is CASSLSYDSSYNEQFF. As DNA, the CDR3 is TGTGCCAGCAGTTTATCCTACGACAGCTCCTACAATGAGCAGTTCTTC.

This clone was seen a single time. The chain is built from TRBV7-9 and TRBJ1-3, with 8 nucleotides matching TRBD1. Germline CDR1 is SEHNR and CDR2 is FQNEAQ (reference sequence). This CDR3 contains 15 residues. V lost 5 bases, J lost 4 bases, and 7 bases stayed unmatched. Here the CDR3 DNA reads TGTGCCAGCAGCCCGCGGACAGGGACGGGAAACACCATATATTTT. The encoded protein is CASSPRTGTGNTIYF. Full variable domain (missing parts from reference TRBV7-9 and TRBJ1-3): DTGVSQNPRHKITKRGQNVTFRCDPISEHNRLYWYRQTLGQGPEFLTYFQNEAQLEKSRLLSDRFSAERPKGSFSTLEIQRTEQGDSAMYLCASSPRTGTGNTIYFGEGSWLTVV.

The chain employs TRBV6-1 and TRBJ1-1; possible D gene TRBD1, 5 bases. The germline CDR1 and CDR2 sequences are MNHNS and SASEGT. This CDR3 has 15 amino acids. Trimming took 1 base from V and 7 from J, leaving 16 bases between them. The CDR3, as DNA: TGTGCCAGCAGTGAAGGGGGGGGACGGACCCTTGAAGCTTTCTTT. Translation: CASSEGGGRTLEAFF.

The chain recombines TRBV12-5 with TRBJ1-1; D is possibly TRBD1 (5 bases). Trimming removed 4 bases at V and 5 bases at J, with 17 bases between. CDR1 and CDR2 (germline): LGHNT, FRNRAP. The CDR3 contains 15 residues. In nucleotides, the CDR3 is TGTGCTAGTGGTTATTTCGGGCAGGGAGGTACTGAAGCTTTCTTT. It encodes CASGYFGQGGTEAFF.

The CDR3 DNA reads as TGTGCCAGCAGCGTTACGACACCTACCTACAATGAGCAGTTCTTC. Translating gives CASSVTTPTYNEQFF. This chain uses TRBV27 with TRBJ2-1; D remains unclear. Germline CDR1 is MNHEY and CDR2 is SMNVEV (reference sequence). With 6 bases removed from V and 2 bases from J, the gap between germline ends came to 14 bases. The CDR3 has 15 residues.

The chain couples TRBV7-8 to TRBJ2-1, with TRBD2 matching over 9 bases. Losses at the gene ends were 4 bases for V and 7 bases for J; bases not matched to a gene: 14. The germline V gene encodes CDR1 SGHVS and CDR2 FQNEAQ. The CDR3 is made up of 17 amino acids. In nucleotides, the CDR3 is TGTGCCAGCAGCTCCCCAGGGGGTAGCGGGGGAGGTAATGAGCAGTTCTTC. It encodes CASSSPGGSGGGNEQFF.

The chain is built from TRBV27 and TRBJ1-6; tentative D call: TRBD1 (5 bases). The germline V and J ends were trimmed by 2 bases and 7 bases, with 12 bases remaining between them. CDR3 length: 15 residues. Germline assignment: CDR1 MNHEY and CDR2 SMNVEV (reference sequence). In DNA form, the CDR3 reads TGTGCCAGCAGTTTAGGATGGGGCATCAATTCACCCCTCCACTTT. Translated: CASSLGWGINSPLHF.

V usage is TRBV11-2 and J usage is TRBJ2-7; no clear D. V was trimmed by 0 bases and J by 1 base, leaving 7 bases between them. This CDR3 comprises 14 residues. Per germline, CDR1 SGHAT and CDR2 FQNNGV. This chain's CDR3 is CASSLDVRSYEQYF. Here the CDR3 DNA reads TGTGCCAGCAGCTTAGATGTGAGATCCTACGAGCAGTACTTC. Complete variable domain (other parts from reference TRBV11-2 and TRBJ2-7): EAGVAQSPRYKIIEKRQSVAFWCNPISGHATLYWYQQILGQGPKLLIQFQNNGVVDDSQLPKDRFSAERLKGVDSTLKIQPAKLEDSAVYLCASSLDVRSYEQYFGPGTRLTVT.

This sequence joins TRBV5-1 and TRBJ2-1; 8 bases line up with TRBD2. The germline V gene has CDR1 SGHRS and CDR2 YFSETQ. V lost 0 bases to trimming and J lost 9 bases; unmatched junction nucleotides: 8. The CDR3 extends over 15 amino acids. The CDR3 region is CASSLATSASLEQFF. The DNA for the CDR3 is TGCGCCAGCAGCTTGGCGACTAGCGCGAGCCTTGAGCAGTTCTTC.

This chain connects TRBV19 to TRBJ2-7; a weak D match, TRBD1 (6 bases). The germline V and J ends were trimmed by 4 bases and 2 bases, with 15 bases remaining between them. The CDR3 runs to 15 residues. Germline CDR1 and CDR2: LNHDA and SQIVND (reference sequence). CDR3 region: CASSNRWGPAYEQYF. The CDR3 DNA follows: TGTGCCAGTAGTAACCGCTGGGGGCCGGCCTACGAGCAGTACTTC.

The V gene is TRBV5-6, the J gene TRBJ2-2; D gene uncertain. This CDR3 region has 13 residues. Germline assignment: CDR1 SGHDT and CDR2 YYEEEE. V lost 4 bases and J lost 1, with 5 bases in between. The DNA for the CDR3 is TGTGCCAGCAGCCCACAGAACACCGGGGAGCTGTTTTTT. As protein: CASSPQNTGELFF.

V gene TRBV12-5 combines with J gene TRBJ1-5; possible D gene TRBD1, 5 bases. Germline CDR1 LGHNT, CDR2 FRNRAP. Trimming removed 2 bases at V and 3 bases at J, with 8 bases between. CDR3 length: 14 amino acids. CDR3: CASGLRGNNQPQHF. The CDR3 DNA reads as TGTGCTAGTGGTTTGAGGGGAAACAATCAGCCCCAGCATTTT. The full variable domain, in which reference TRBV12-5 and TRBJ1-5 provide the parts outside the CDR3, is DARVTQTPRHKVTEMGQEVTMRCQPILGHNTVFWYRQTMMQGLELLAYFRNRAPLDDSGMPKDRFSAEMPDATLATLKIQPSEPRDSAVYFCASGLRGNNQPQHFGDGTRLSIL.

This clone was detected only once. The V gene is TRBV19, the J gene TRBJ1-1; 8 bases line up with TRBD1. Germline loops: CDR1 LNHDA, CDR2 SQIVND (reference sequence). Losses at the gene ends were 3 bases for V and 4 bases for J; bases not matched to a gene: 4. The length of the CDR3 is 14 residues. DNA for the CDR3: TGTGCCAGTAGTATGGGACAGGTGATCACTGAAGCTTTCTTT. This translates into CASSMGQVITEAFF.

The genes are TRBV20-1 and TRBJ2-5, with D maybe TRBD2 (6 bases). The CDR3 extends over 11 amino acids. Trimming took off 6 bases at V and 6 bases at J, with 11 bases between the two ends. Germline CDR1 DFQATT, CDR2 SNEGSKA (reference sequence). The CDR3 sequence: CSAFGGQTQYF. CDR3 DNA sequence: TGCAGTGCCTTCGGGGGTCAGACCCAGTACTTC.